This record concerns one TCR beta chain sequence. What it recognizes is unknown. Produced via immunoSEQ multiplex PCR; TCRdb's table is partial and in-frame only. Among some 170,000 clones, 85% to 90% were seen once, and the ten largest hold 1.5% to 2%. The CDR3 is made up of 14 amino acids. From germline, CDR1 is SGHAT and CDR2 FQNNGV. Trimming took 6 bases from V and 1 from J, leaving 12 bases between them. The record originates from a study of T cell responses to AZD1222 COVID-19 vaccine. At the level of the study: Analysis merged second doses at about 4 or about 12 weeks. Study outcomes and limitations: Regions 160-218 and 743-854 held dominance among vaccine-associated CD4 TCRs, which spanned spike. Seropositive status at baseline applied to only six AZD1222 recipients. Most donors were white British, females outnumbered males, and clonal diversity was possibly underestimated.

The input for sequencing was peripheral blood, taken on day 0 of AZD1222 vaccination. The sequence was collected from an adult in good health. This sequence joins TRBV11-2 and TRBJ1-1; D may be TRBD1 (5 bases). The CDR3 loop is CASSRGWGNTEAFF. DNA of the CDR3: TGTGCCAGCAGTAGGGGTTGGGGGAACACTGAAGCTTTCTTT. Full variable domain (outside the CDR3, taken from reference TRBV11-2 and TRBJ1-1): EAGVAQSPRYKIIEKRQSVAFWCNPISGHATLYWYQQILGQGPKLLIQFQNNGVVDDSQLPKDRFSAERLKGVDSTLKIQPAKLEDSAVYLCASSRGWGNTEAFFGQGTRLTVV.